The 25 T cell receptor beta chains listed next were all sequenced from one sample in a study of blood T cell repertoires in COVID-19. Sequencing used immunoSEQ multiplex PCR; TCRdb keeps in-frame clones, though not all of them. The sample records around 300,000 clones, 90% being singletons. The material sequenced was PBMCs or T cells enriched from blood (not recorded which). All receptors derive from a woman younger than 30 with acute COVID-19.

The chain links TRBV19 to TRBJ1-3; possibly TRBD1 for D (6 bases). There are 18 residues in the CDR3. The V gene lost 5 bases and the J gene lost 0 bases, with 20 bases spanning the gap. The germline CDR1 and CDR2 sequences are LNHDA and SQIVND (reference sequence). This chain's CDR3 is CASSAIRDNTLSGNTIYF. CDR3 bases: TGTGCCAGTAGTGCCATCCGGGACAACACCCTCTCTGGAAACACCATATATTTT.

Turning to this clone: The sample contains more than one DNA sequence encoding this CDR3. V usage is TRBV28 and J usage is TRBJ2-1, with TRBD2 matching over 8 bases. V was clipped by 1 base and J by 5 bases; unmatched bases: 1. This CDR3 has 14 amino acids. Per the germline V gene, CDR1 is MDHEN and CDR2 is SYDVKM. The CDR3 loop reads CASSLLAGNNEQFF. CDR3 DNA: TGTGCCAGCAGTTTATTAGCGGGGAACAATGAGCAGTTCTTC.

The rearrangement links TRBV24-1 to TRBJ1-2, with 7 bases matching TRBD1. The CDR3 is made up of 15 amino acids. The V gene's germline CDR1 is KGHDR and CDR2 SFDVKD. V shed 4 bases and J 4 bases; nucleotides not matched to a gene: 8. This chain's CDR3 is CATSDPQGTGYGYTF. CDR3 in DNA: TGTGCCACCAGTGACCCACAGGGGACGGGCTATGGCTACACCTTC.

The rearrangement links TRBV4-3 to TRBJ2-7, with 8 bases that match TRBD1. From germline, CDR1 is LGHNA and CDR2 YSLEER. Trimming removed 1 base from V and 5 bases from J; junction bases left unmatched: 7. The CDR3 has 15 amino acids. CDR3 protein: CASSQGTGGYNEQYF. DNA of the CDR3: TGCGCCAGCAGCCAAGGAACAGGGGGATATAACGAGCAGTACTTC.

The CDR3 region has the DNA TGTGCCAGTAAATCAGGAACAACTAATGAAAAACTGTTTTTT. Its translation: CASKSGTTNEKLFF. This rearrangement joins TRBV19 to TRBJ1-4; D ambiguous. The V gene's germline CDR1 is LNHDA and CDR2 SQIVND (reference sequence). The CDR3 covers 14 residues. Trimming took 7 bases from V and 0 from J, leaving 9 bases between them.

This chain links TRBV7-9 with TRBJ1-6; TRBD1 agrees at 8 bases. V gave up 5 bases and J gave up 8 bases; unmatched junction bases: 5. The CDR3 consists of 14 residues. The germline CDR1 and CDR2 sequences are SEHNR and FQNEAQ (reference sequence). This CDR3 is CASSQGQGYSPLHF. CDR3 in DNA: TGTGCCAGCAGCCAAGGACAGGGTTATTCACCCCTCCACTTT. The full variable domain, with the rest looked up from reference TRBV7-9 and TRBJ1-6, is DTGVSQNPRHKITKRGQNVTFRCDPISEHNRLYWYRQTLGQGPEFLTYFQNEAQLEKSRLLSDRFSAERPKGSFSTLEIQRTEQGDSAMYLCASSQGQGYSPLHFGNGTRLTVT.

The V gene is TRBV7-9, the J gene TRBJ2-5; 8 nucleotides align to TRBD2. V dropped 5 bases and J dropped 1; count of bases not matched to a gene: 6. The CDR3 totals 15 residues. Germline lookup yields CDR1 SEHNR and CDR2 FQNEAQ (reference sequence). DNA for the CDR3: TGTGCCAGCAGCCTCTCTGGACTAGCCCAAGAGACCCAGTACTTC. Translated: CASSLSGLAQETQYF.

The J gene is TRBJ2-1, the V gene TRBV19; 9 bases match TRBD2. Germline V gene data show CDR1 as LNHDA and CDR2 as SQIVND (reference sequence). The V and J ends lost 4 bases and 4 bases, in that order; junction bases with no gene match: 5. The CDR3 is 15 residues long. CDR3 in amino acids: CASSTLLAGYNEQFF. Written as DNA, the CDR3 is TGTGCCAGTAGTACCCTTCTAGCGGGATACAATGAGCAGTTCTTC. Combining the CDR3 with reference TRBV19 and TRBJ2-1 gives the whole variable domain DGGITQSPKYLFRKEGQNVTLSCEQNLNHDAMYWYRQDPGQGLRLIYYSQIVNDFQKGDIAEGYSVSREKKESFPLTVTSAQKNPTAFYLCASSTLLAGYNEQFFGPGTRLTVL.

In its sample, this clone was seen a few times. This chain joins TRBV4-2 and TRBJ1-1, with unresolved D. The length of the CDR3 is 14 residues. Per the germline V gene, CDR1 is LGHNA and CDR2 is YNFKEQ. The V gene lost 0 bases and the J gene lost 1 base, with 6 bases spanning the gap. The CDR3 DNA sequence: TGTGCCAGCAGCCAAGACGGGAGGAACACTGAAGCTTTCTTT. Translated: CASSQDGRNTEAFF.

The chain has TRBV5-1 and TRBJ2-1; D is possibly TRBD2 (6 bases). Germline CDR1 and CDR2: SGHRS and YFSETQ. The length of the CDR3 is 14 residues. Trimming cost V 0 bases and J 8 bases, with 12 bases left between them. The CDR3 DNA is TGCGCCAGCAGCTTGGGAACTAGCCGGGATGAGCAGTTCTTC. It yields the protein CASSLGTSRDEQFF.

The chain has TRBV5-1 and TRBJ2-2; 11 bases agree with TRBD1. Losses at the gene ends were 0 bases for V and 7 bases for J; bases not matched to a gene: 8. This CDR3 contains 17 residues. Germline V gene data show CDR1 as SGHRS and CDR2 as YFSETQ. The CDR3 loop is CASSLGTGGRVDGELFF. The CDR3 region has the DNA TGCGCCAGCAGCTTGGGGACAGGGGGCCGAGTGGACGGGGAGCTGTTTTTT.

This chain connects TRBV23-1 to TRBJ1-2; D remains ambiguous. TRBV23-1 is labeled an ORF, and its function is uncertain. CDR3 size: 11 residues. V dropped 5 bases and J dropped 8 bases, with 9 bases sitting between them. In DNA, the CDR3 is TGCGCCAGCAGTTGCGGTGAAGGCTACACCTTC. Translation gives CASSCGEGYTF.

Only one count was recorded for this clone. V usage is TRBV4-1 and J usage is TRBJ1-1, with D possibly TRBD1 on 6 matching bases. CDR1 and CDR2 (germline): MGHRA, YSYEKL. The V gene lost 6 bases and the J gene lost 3 bases, with 20 bases spanning the gap. The CDR3 spans 16 residues. CDR3 amino acids: CASRPPGQKKDTEAFF. CDR3 coding DNA: TGCGCCAGCAGGCCCCCGGGACAAAAAAAGGACACTGAAGCTTTCTTT.

As to this clone: An end of the junction does not agree with germline; a read error may underlie this. J is TRBJ2-1 and V is TRBV3-1 (or the pseudogene TRBV3-2); 8 nucleotides align to TRBD2. The CDR3 loop spans 12 amino acids. Germline V gene sequence: CDR1 LGHDT, CDR2 YNNKEL (reference sequence). The CDR3 here is CASSQHGGLVLF. The CDR3 DNA reads TGTGCCAGCAGCCAGCACGGGGGACTAGTTCTCTTC.

The chain links TRBV19 to TRBJ1-3, with D maybe TRBD1 (6 bases). The CDR3 covers 15 residues. CDR1 LNHDA and CDR2 SQIVND come from the germline V gene (reference sequence). Trimming took off 5 bases at V and 0 bases at J, with 11 bases between the two ends. The CDR3, as DNA: TGTGCCAGTAGTGATACAGGGCACTCTGGAAACACCATATATTTT. Translation gives CASSDTGHSGNTIYF.

This clone was recorded once. CDR3 DNA: TGCAGTGCGAGTTGGGGAGGGGGGATCCCCTCCTACGAGCAGTACTTC. Translating gives CSASWGGGIPSYEQYF. V usage is TRBV20-1 and J usage is TRBJ2-7; maybe TRBD2 (7 bases). The CDR3 loop spans 16 amino acids. Germline loops: CDR1 DFQATT, CDR2 SNEGSKA (reference sequence). With 6 bases removed from V and 0 bases from J, the gap between germline ends came to 21 bases.

The rearrangement uses TRBV27 and TRBJ2-1; 7 nucleotides line up with TRBD2. Germline V gene sequence: CDR1 MNHEY, CDR2 SMNVEV (reference sequence). The CDR3 loop spans 14 amino acids. J gave up 8 bases and V 6 bases, and 10 bases lay outside the gene matches. In DNA, the CDR3 is TGTGCCAGCAGCCGCGGACTAGATCTAGATGAGCAGTTCTTC. This translates into CASSRGLDLDEQFF.

The rearrangement uses TRBV19 and TRBJ1-6, with 9 nucleotides matching TRBD1. CDR1 is LNHDA and CDR2 is SQIVND in the germline V gene (reference sequence). This CDR3 spans 15 amino acids. Trimming took 7 bases from V and 7 from J; bases not matched to a gene: 8. The CDR3 nucleotides read TGTGCCAGTAAAGAACAGGGGGCCGCCAATTCACCCCTCCACTTT. Translation: CASKEQGAANSPLHF. Based on the CDR3 plus reference TRBV19 and TRBJ1-6, the full variable domain is DGGITQSPKYLFRKEGQNVTLSCEQNLNHDAMYWYRQDPGQGLRLIYYSQIVNDFQKGDIAEGYSVSREKKESFPLTVTSAQKNPTAFYLCASKEQGAANSPLHFGNGTRLTVT.

This clone was seen just once. This chain joins TRBV12-5 and TRBJ1-1; D not certain. V was clipped by 3 bases and J by 2 bases, with 16 bases between them. Germline V lookup: CDR1 LGHNT, CDR2 FRNRAP. CDR3 size: 16 residues. Here the CDR3 DNA reads TGTGCTAGTGGTTTCCCTCCTCGGCGGCCCAACACTGAAGCTTTCTTT. Residues: CASGFPPRRPNTEAFF.

The chain couples TRBV19 to TRBJ2-7; D possibly corresponds to TRBD1 (6 bases). CDR3 length: 15 amino acids. Germline CDR1 reads LNHDA; CDR2 reads SQIVND (reference sequence). Trimming left V 2 bases short and J 0 bases short, with 11 bases between. The CDR3 DNA follows: TGTGCCAGTAGTATATCAGGGGCGATCTCCTACGAGCAGTACTTC. It yields the protein CASSISGAISYEQYF.

The chain combines TRBV5-4 with TRBJ2-3, with D perhaps TRBD1 (5 bases). Trimming took 0 bases from V and 4 from J, leaving 9 bases between them. Per the germline V gene, CDR1 is SGHNT and CDR2 is YYREEE (reference sequence). CDR3 length: 14 residues. CDR3 sequence: CASSLGSRADTQYF. The CDR3 DNA sequence: TGTGCCAGCAGCTTGGGGTCCAGGGCAGATACGCAGTATTTT.

The chain combines TRBV29-1 with TRBJ2-3, with TRBD2 matching over 8 bases. After removal of 4 bases from V and 1 base from J, the junction contained 25 bases not matched to a gene. Germline V gene sequence: CDR1 SQVTM, CDR2 ANQGSEA. The CDR3 is 21 amino acids. The CDR3 is CSVAPRGGASGFLGGTDTQYF. The CDR3, as DNA: TGCAGCGTTGCGCCCAGAGGGGGGGCTAGCGGGTTCCTGGGGGGCACAGATACGCAGTATTTT.

The chain uses TRBV3-1 (or the pseudogene TRBV3-2) and TRBJ2-1; 7 bases are a match to TRBD2. V shed 0 bases, J shed 13 bases, and the junction held 9 bases outside the gene matches. CDR3 size: 14 residues. Germline lookup yields CDR1 LGHDT and CDR2 YNNKEL (reference sequence). The CDR3 region has the DNA TGTGCCAGCAGCCAAGACGGTGGCGGGAGATTTCAGTTCTTC. This encodes CASSQDGGGRFQFF.

The J gene is TRBJ2-2, the V gene TRBV7-8, with 7 nucleotides matching TRBD1. The CDR3 covers 15 residues. Trimming removed 4 bases from V and 7 bases from J; junction bases left unmatched: 9. Germline values: CDR1 SGHVS, CDR2 FQNEAQ. CDR3 nucleotide sequence: TGTGCCAGCAGCTCCCATGGACAGGTCATCGGGGAGCTGTTTTTT. Translated: CASSSHGQVIGELFF.

The chain uses TRBV7-9 and TRBJ1-2; 7 bases map to TRBD1. Germline CDR1 SEHNR, CDR2 FQNEAQ (reference sequence). This CDR3 spans 15 amino acids. V shed 5 bases and J 7 bases; nucleotides not matched to a gene: 13. The CDR3, as DNA: TGTGCCAGCAGCGTAAAAGGGGGCGCAACGATTGGCTACACCTTC. Its protein product is CASSVKGGATIGYTF.